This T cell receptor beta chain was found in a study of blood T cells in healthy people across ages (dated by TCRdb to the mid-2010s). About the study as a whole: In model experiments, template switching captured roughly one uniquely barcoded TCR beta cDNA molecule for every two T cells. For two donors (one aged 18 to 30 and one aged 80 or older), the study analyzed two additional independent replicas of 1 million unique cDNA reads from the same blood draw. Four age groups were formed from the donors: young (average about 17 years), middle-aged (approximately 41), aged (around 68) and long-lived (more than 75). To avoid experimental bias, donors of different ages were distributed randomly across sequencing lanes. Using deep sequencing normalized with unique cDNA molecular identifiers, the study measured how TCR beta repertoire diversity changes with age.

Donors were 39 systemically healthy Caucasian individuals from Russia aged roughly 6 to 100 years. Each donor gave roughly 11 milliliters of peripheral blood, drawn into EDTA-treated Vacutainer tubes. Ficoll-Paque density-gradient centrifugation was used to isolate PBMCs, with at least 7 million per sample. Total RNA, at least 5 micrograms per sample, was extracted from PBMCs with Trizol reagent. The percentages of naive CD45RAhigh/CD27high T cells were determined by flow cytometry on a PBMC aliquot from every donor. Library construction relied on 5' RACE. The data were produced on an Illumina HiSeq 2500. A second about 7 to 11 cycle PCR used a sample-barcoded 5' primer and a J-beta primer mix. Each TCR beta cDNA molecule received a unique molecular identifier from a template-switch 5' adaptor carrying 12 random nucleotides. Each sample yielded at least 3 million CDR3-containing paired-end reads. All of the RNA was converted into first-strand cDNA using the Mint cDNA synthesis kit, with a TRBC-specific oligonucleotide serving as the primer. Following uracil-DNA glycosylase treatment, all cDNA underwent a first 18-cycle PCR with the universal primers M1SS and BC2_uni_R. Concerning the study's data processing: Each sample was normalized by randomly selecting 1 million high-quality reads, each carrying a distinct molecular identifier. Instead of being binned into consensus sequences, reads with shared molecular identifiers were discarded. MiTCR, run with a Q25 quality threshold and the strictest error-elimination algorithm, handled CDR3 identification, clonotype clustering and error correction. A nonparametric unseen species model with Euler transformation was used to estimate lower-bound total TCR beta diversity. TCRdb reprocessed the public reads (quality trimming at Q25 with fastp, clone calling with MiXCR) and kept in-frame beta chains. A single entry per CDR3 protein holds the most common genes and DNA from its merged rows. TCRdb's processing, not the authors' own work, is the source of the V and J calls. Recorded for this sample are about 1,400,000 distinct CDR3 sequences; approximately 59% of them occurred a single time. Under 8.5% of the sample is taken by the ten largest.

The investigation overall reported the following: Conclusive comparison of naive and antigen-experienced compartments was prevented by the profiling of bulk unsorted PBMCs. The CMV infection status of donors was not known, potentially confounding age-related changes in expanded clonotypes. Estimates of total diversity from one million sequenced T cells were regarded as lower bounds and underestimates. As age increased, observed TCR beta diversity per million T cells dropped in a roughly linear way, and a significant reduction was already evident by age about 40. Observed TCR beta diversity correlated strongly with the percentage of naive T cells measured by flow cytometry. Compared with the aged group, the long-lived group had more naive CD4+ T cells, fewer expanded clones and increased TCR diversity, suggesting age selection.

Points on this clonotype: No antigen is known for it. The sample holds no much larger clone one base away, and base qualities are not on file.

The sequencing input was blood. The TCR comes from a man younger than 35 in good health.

The CDR3 in this case is CASSLEGQGTYNEQYF. At the DNA level, the sequence is TGTGCCAGCAGCTTAGAGGGACAGGGGACCTACAATGAGCAGTACTTC. Here the chain combines TRBV13 and TRBJ2-7; 10 nucleotides in the junction match TRBD1. The CDR3 measures 16 amino acids from cysteine to phenylalanine. The entry retains the CDR3 DNA only, 48 bases that are in frame from base 1. V loses 1 base at its end and J loses 7 bases; junction bases beyond the gene matches: 10. CDR1 PRHDT and CDR2 FYEKMQ were looked up in the germline V gene (reference sequence).